This T cell receptor (beta chain) was sequenced in a study of shared clonotypes between healthy human individuals. General observations from the study: Even with large depth, rarefaction showed that sorted-subset sequencing was incomplete.

As for this clone: Its antigen remains unknown.

Trimming pared 7 bases from V and 5 bases from J, leaving 18 bases between. Germline-derived CDR1 and CDR2 are SEHNR and FQNEAQ (reference sequence). CDR3 length equals 14 residues. The protocol was immunoSEQ multiplex PCR, while the TCRdb copy is restricted to in-frame clones and leaves out a portion. Here the sample spans just over 2,000,000 clones, over 85% being singletons. The sequence derives from a young man in good health. Sequenced input: naive CD4+ T cells sorted from blood. The sample's subset: CD45RA+ positively selected. The J gene is TRBJ2-7, the V gene TRBV7-9; tentatively, D is TRBD1 (7 bases). The CDR3, as DNA: TGTGCCAGCACCAGGGGGACTCCGCCGGACGAGCAGTACTTC. Its translation: CASTRGTPPDEQYF.